This T cell receptor (beta chain) comes out of a study of a mutant IDH1 vaccine in newly diagnosed glioma. The wider study: Patients had received radiotherapy, temozolomide, or both previously, most receiving both. Study results and caveats: Pseudoprogression appears to have had no connection to changes in top peripheral T cell clonotypes. Altogether, around 93% of patients exhibited vaccine-induced immune responses.

Some clones are missing from TCRdb's copy, which holds only in-frame ones; the method was immunoSEQ multiplex PCR. The repertoire has around 50,000 clones, 86% of them found once; the top ten carry less than 3%. Germline V CDR1 and CDR2: SGHRS, YFSETQ. Trimming took off 2 bases at V and 2 bases at J, with 3 bases between the two ends. CDR3 size: 12 residues. Time point defined: baseline, week 1 (first vaccination visit). Treatment here: pre-vaccination baseline after standard-of-care therapy. New WHO grade 3 or 4 astrocytomas that were IDH1-mutant and ATRX-lost occurred in the donors. Worth noting for this clone: No antigen is known for it. Other DNA sequences in this sample translate to the same CDR3.

The material was PBMCs, obtained from a glioma patient treated with radiotherapy, temozolomide or both. This receptor was obtained from a man aged 35-49 years with glioma. The chain recombines TRBV5-1 with TRBJ2-3; D not certain. In DNA form, the CDR3 reads TGCGCCAGCAGCTTAGACACAGATACGCAGTATTTT. Residues: CASSLDTDTQYF.